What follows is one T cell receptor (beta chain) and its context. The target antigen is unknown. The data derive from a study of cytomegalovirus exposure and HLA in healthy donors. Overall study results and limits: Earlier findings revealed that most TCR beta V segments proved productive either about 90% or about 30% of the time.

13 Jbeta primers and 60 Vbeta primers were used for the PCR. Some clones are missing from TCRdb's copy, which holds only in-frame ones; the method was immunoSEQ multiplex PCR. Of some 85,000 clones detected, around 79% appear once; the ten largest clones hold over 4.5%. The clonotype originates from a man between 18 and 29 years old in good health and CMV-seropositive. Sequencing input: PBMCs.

The CDR3 nucleotides are TGTGCCAGCAGCCAGACGACAGAAGCTTTCTTT. This translates into CASSQTTEAFF. This chain uses TRBV4-2 with TRBJ1-1; D remains ambiguous. Deletions cut 3 bases from V and 8 bases from J, with 7 bases between. The CDR3 sequence is 11 residues long. The germline gives CDR1 LGHNA, CDR2 YNFKEQ.